These 28 T cell receptor beta chains were sequenced from one sample in a study of spatial heterogeneity in lung cancer. As to time point: sample taken at primary tumor resection. Material for sequencing was whole RNA from tumor, nontumor lung or frozen PBMC, left unsorted. MiXCR was run by TCRdb on the 5' RACE reads, yielding one entry per CDR3 protein. This table holds approximately 810 distinct CDR3 sequences, 55% found once. The source was PBMCs, collected at surgery. All receptors come from a female donor with early-stage non-small cell lung cancer.

A note on this clonotype: This beta chain lies outside the target of a library built for alpha chains; its clone size means little. J is TRBJ2-1 and V is TRBV12-5; the D call may be TRBD1 or TRBD2 (5 bases each). Per the germline V gene, CDR1 is LGHNT and CDR2 is FRNRAP. Trimming stripped 4 bases from V and 2 bases from J, with 15 bases between. CDR3 length equals 16 residues. The CDR3 sequence: CASGSSRDGPYNEQFF. As DNA, the CDR3 is TGTGCTAGTGGTTCATCGAGGGACGGGCCCTACAATGAGCAGTTCTTC. Full variable domain (rest looked up from reference TRBV12-5 and TRBJ2-1): DARVTQTPRHKVTEMGQEVTMRCQPILGHNTVFWYRQTMMQGLELLAYFRNRAPLDDSGMPKDRFSAEMPDATLATLKIQPSEPRDSAVYFCASGSSRDGPYNEQFFGPGTRLTVL.

With regard to this clonotype: Found in a library prepared for alpha chains, this beta chain is an off-target read, and its abundance has little meaning. This chain connects TRBV10-3 to TRBJ2-5; D gene uncertain. Germline V lookup: CDR1 ENHRY, CDR2 SYGVKD. The length of the CDR3 is 13 residues. V shed 3 bases and J shed 3 bases, with 8 bases lying between them. The CDR3 DNA follows: TGTGCCATCAGTGAACGACTGGAAGAGACCCAGTACTTC. This sequence encodes CAISERLEETQYF.

This clonotype was seen only a few times. In a library made to pick up alpha chains, this beta chain is a stray read with a size that means little. The V call is TRBV2, the J call TRBJ2-3, with D unclear. The CDR3 loop spans 14 amino acids. V was cut by 2 bases and J by 0 bases, with 6 bases left in between. Germline V gives CDR1 SNHLY, CDR2 FYNNEI. The CDR3 coding sequence is TGTGCCAGCAGTGAAACGACTAGCACAGATACGCAGTATTTT. Amino acids: CASSETTSTDTQYF. The entire variable domain, with the rest obtained from reference TRBV2 and TRBJ2-3, is as follows: EPEVTQTPSHQVTQMGQEVILRCVPISNHLYFYWYRQILGQKVEFLVSFYNNEISEKSEIFDDQFSVERPDGSNFTLKIRSTKLEDSAMYFCASSETTSTDTQYFGPGTRLTVL.

This clonotype was counted between two and nine times. Being off target in a library aimed at alpha chains, this beta chain has a size of little meaning. This chain uses TRBV25-1 with TRBJ2-3; tentatively, D is TRBD2 (5 bases). The CDR3 length is 13 residues. Germline assignment: CDR1 MGHDK and CDR2 SYGVNS. Trimming shortened V by 4 bases and J by 6 bases, and 11 bases separated the two germline ends. The DNA for the CDR3 is TGTGCCAGCAGTGTGAGAGGGCCGGATACGCAGTATTTT. Its translation is CASSVRGPDTQYF.

On this clonotype itself: A library made for alpha chains picked up this beta chain off target, so its size means little. The chain carries TRBV30 and TRBJ1-2, with TRBD1 matching 9 bases. The CDR3 is 12 amino acids. The J segment lost 3 bases and the V segment lost 8 bases, leaving 4 bases of the junction unmatched. Per germline, CDR1 GTSNPN and CDR2 SVGIG (reference sequence). CDR3 sequence (DNA): TGTGCCGGGGACAGGGCAGACTATGGCTACACCTTC. It yields the protein CAGDRADYGYTF.

Note on this clonotype: Since it is a stray read in a library aimed at alpha chains, this beta chain has a size that is not meaningful. The CDR3 loop is CASSIDPFGASGTYNEQFF. In DNA, the CDR3 is TGTGCCAGTAGTATAGATCCTTTCGGGGCTAGCGGAACCTACAATGAGCAGTTCTTC. This sequence joins TRBV19 and TRBJ2-1; 7 bases are a match to TRBD2. Germline CDR1 and CDR2: LNHDA and SQIVND (reference sequence). The CDR3 consists of 19 residues. The ends lost 0 bases at V and 2 bases at J; junction bases unmatched: 13.

With regard to this clonotype: This beta chain was picked up by a library intended for alpha chains and is off target, so its count carries little meaning. This chain connects TRBV7-2 to TRBJ2-1; D remains unclear. Trimming cost V 1 base and J 4 bases, with 20 bases left between them. There are 18 residues in the CDR3. Germline CDR1 is SGHTA and CDR2 is FQGNSA. The DNA of the CDR3 is TGTGCCAGCAGCTTAGTCATCCCAGCAGACCAAACGTACAATGAGCAGTTCTTC. Its translation is CASSLVIPADQTYNEQFF.

About this clonotype itself: Being off target in a library aimed at alpha chains, this beta chain has a size of little meaning. The chain combines TRBV7-2 with TRBJ2-3; 9 bases agree with TRBD2. The CDR3 sequence is 15 residues long. Germline values: CDR1 SGHTA, CDR2 FQGNSA. V lost 3 bases to trimming and J lost 2 bases; unmatched junction nucleotides: 3. The CDR3 DNA sequence: TGTGCCAGCAGCTTGGGACTAGCCCACACAGATACGCAGTATTTT. It codes for CASSLGLAHTDTQYF.

A remark on this clonotype: With the library built for alpha chains, this beta chain is off target and its frequency is not meaningful. CDR3 in amino acids: CASSRPGTTYNEQFF. DNA of the CDR3: TGTGCCAGCAGCCGCCCCGGGACAACATACAATGAGCAGTTCTTC. The V call is TRBV6-6, the J call TRBJ2-1, with D maybe TRBD1 (6 bases). V shed 6 bases and J shed 4 bases, with 16 bases lying between them. Germline lookup yields CDR1 MNHNY and CDR2 SVGAGI (reference sequence). CDR3 length: 15 amino acids.

Comments on this clonotype: This beta chain was picked up by a library intended for alpha chains and is off target, so its count carries little meaning. The chain uses TRBV29-1 and TRBJ2-5; D is uncertain. V lost 6 bases, J lost 2 bases, and 7 bases lay in between. CDR3 length: 11 residues. Germline V gene lookup returns CDR1 SQVTM and CDR2 ANQGSEA. In nucleotides, the CDR3 is TGCAGCGTCCGGAGACAAGAGACCCAGTACTTC. Translated, it gives CSVRRQETQYF.

As regards this clonotype: Little can be read into the size of this beta chain, an off-target read in a library designed for alpha chains. The CDR3, as DNA: TGTGCCAGCAGCTTGTACGGTTCCTACGAGCAGTACTTC. It translates to CASSLYGSYEQYF. The J gene is TRBJ2-7, the V gene TRBV7-2; no reliable D call. Germline V gives CDR1 SGHTA, CDR2 FQGNSA. V was trimmed by 3 bases and J by 1 base, leaving 7 bases between them. The CDR3 consists of 13 residues.

As to this clonotype: Within a library made for alpha chains, this beta chain is off target, and its count is uninformative. J is TRBJ2-1 and V is TRBV7-9, with D possibly being TRBD1 (7 bases). V was clipped by 6 bases and J by 3 bases, with 18 bases between them. The CDR3 spans 16 residues. Per the germline V gene, CDR1 is SEHNR and CDR2 is FQNEAQ (reference sequence). Written as DNA, the CDR3 is TGTGCCAGCAGTTCGGGGAGGACAGGAAACTACAATGAGCAGTTCTTC. It translates to CASSSGRTGNYNEQFF.

To note about this clonotype: This beta chain is an unintended read in a library built for alpha chains; its size means little. This chain connects TRBV3-1 to TRBJ2-2; the match to TRBD1 covers 7 bases. CDR1 and CDR2 (germline): LGHDT, YNNKEL (reference sequence). The CDR3 totals 15 residues. The ends lost 3 bases at V and 8 bases at J; junction bases unmatched: 9. The CDR3 DNA reads as TGTGCCAGCAGCCAGGCAGACAGGGTGACTGGGGAGCTGTTTTTT. It yields the protein CASSQADRVTGELFF.

Note on this clonotype: This beta chain is an unintended read in a library built for alpha chains; its size means little. The chain employs TRBV28 and TRBJ2-5, with 11 bases identical to TRBD2. The germline gives CDR1 MDHEN, CDR2 SYDVKM. Unmatched junction bases numbered 6, after V lost 6 bases and J lost 6 bases. The CDR3 loop spans 14 amino acids. This CDR3 is CASSLAGGPKTQYF. In nucleotides, the CDR3 is TGTGCCAGCAGCTTAGCGGGAGGGCCAAAGACCCAGTACTTC.

This clonotype has just a few counts. Because this beta chain is a stray read in a library intended to capture alpha chains, its abundance should not be given much weight. The rearrangement joins TRBV29-1 to TRBJ2-3, with a weak D call TRBD1 (6 bases). CDR3 length: 14 residues. CDR1 and CDR2 from the germline V gene are SQVTM and ANQGSEA. The V end was cut by 2 bases, the J end by 0 bases, with 9 bases between. CDR3 coding DNA: TGCAGCGTTGAACCGGGACAAAGCACAGATACGCAGTATTTT. As protein: CSVEPGQSTDTQYF.

For this clonotype: This beta chain slipped into a library made for alpha chains as a stray read, so its size is not meaningful. The chain carries TRBV5-6 and TRBJ2-1, with 12 bases lining up with TRBD2. After removal of 4 bases from V and 8 bases from J, the junction contained 7 bases not matched to a gene. The germline V gene has CDR1 SGHDT and CDR2 YYEEEE. There are 15 residues in the CDR3. CDR3 protein: CASSVLTSGSYEQFF. The CDR3 nucleotides are TGTGCCAGCAGCGTATTGACTAGCGGGAGCTATGAGCAGTTCTTC.

The sample holds a few counts of this clonotype. Since it is a stray read in a library aimed at alpha chains, this beta chain has a size that is not meaningful. This chain uses TRBV28 with TRBJ1-1; no clear D. Germline-derived CDR1 and CDR2 are MDHEN and SYDVKM. Trimming stripped 5 bases from V and 1 base from J, with 8 bases between. The CDR3 loop spans 13 amino acids. The CDR3 DNA reads TGTGCCAGCAGTACGGACGGGAACACTGAAGCTTTCTTT. It translates to CASSTDGNTEAFF.

Details on this clonotype: The junction shows a germline mismatch at one end, possibly a read error. Because the library targeted alpha chains, this beta chain is an off-target read whose size means little. The rearrangement joins TRBV4-1 to TRBJ2-7; perhaps D is TRBD1 or TRBD2 (5 bases each). The germline CDR1 and CDR2 sequences are MGHRA and YSYEKL. The CDR3 is 15 residues long. CDR3 DNA: TGCGCCAGCAGCCAAGGGACTCCCGGGACGGACGAACAGTACTTC. The encoded protein is CASSQGTPGTDEQYF.

This clonotype has just a few counts. With the library built for alpha chains, this beta chain is off target and its frequency is not meaningful. The V and J genes are TRBV28 and TRBJ1-6, with D unresolved. V lost 1 base and J 5 bases, leaving 6 bases between the germline ends. The CDR3 has 14 amino acids. Per the germline V gene, CDR1 is MDHEN and CDR2 is SYDVKM. CDR3 amino acids: CASSLLQDNSPLHF. The CDR3 DNA reads as TGTGCCAGCAGTTTATTACAAGATAATTCACCCCTCCACTTT.

This clonotype was detected a few times. This beta chain is an unintended read in a library built for alpha chains; its size means little. The rearrangement uses TRBV12-3 or TRBV12-4 and TRBJ2-5; TRBD1 matches at 7 bases. The length of the CDR3 is 13 residues. Germline trimming cut 6 bases from V and 5 bases from J; bases unmatched to any gene: 6. The CDR3 bases are TGTGCCAGCAGCCGCCAGGGGGACGAGACCCAGTACTTC. Translated, it gives CASSRQGDETQYF.

This clonotype was detected once. Within a library made for alpha chains, this beta chain is off target, and its count is uninformative. CDR3 sequence: CASSIRSTGGGPQETQYF. CDR3 DNA: TGTGCCAGCTCAATCCGCAGCACAGGGGGCGGCCCACAAGAGACCCAGTACTTC. The chain uses TRBV18 and TRBJ2-5, with 9 bases identical to TRBD1. The CDR3 sequence is 18 residues long. Germline values: CDR1 KGHSH, CDR2 LQKENI. With 5 bases clipped from V and 2 bases from J, the junction kept 15 bases outside the gene matches.

A note on this clonotype: The size of this beta chain means little, since it is a stray read in a library made for alpha chains. The chain uses TRBV20-1 and TRBJ2-1, with TRBD1 matching 8 bases. Germline CDR1 and CDR2: DFQATT and SNEGSKA (reference sequence). This CDR3 region has 15 residues. J lost 3 bases, V lost 5 bases, and 9 bases had no gene match. The CDR3 DNA reads as TGCAGTGCTGCGACGACAGGGGTGGACTACAATGAGCAGTTCTTC. This gives the protein CSAATTGVDYNEQFF.

For this clonotype: This beta chain was picked up by a library intended for alpha chains and is off target, so its count carries little meaning. V usage is TRBV4-2 and J usage is TRBJ2-7; D unresolved. Germline CDR1 and CDR2: LGHNA and YNFKEQ. Trimming cost V 0 bases and J 2 bases, with 14 bases left between them. The CDR3 is 16 residues long. CDR3 residues: CASSQEAGNPTYEQYF. For the CDR3, the DNA is TGTGCCAGCAGCCAAGAAGCAGGAAACCCTACCTACGAGCAGTACTTC.

On this clonotype: With the library built for alpha chains, this beta chain is off target and its frequency is not meaningful. This sequence joins TRBV20-1 and TRBJ1-1; 7 bases line up with TRBD1. CDR3 length equals 13 residues. Looked up from germline, CDR1 is DFQATT and CDR2 is SNEGSKA (reference sequence). Trimming took 7 bases from V and 0 from J; bases not matched to a gene: 5. CDR3 protein: CSVRTGMNTEAFF. As DNA, the CDR3 is TGCAGTGTCAGGACAGGCATGAACACTGAAGCTTTCTTT.

This clonotype was counted between two and nine times. The library was prepared for alpha chains; this beta chain is a stray read, so its frequency means little. V and J are TRBV29-1 and TRBJ2-5, with D hard to call. Trimming took off 6 bases at V and 1 base at J, with 18 bases between the two ends. Germline loops: CDR1 SQVTM, CDR2 ANQGSEA. The CDR3 contains 15 residues. The CDR3 reads CSVQGRIDIQETQYF. The DNA of the CDR3 is TGCAGCGTCCAAGGAAGAATCGACATCCAAGAGACCCAGTACTTC. The full variable domain, in which reference TRBV29-1 and TRBJ2-5 provide the parts outside the CDR3, is SAVISQKPSRDICQRGTSLTIQCQVDSQVTMMFWYRQQPGQSLTLIATANQGSEATYESGFVIDKFPISRPNLTFSTLTVSNMSPEDSSIYLCSVQGRIDIQETQYFGPGTRLLVL.

In the case of this clonotype: This beta chain is a stray sequence in a library constructed for alpha chains; its clone size is not meaningful. The rearrangement joins TRBV5-4 to TRBJ2-1; a possible D gene is TRBD2 (6 bases). CDR1 is SGHNT, CDR2 YYREEE, per germline (reference sequence). Trimming shortened V by 5 bases and J by 5 bases, and 14 bases separated the two germline ends. The CDR3 totals 14 residues. The CDR3 DNA sequence: TGTGCCAGCAGGACGGGACTCCCGAACAATGAGCAGTTCTTC. Translation: CASRTGLPNNEQFF.

This clonotype appeared a few times. This beta chain is a stray sequence in a library constructed for alpha chains; its clone size is not meaningful. V is TRBV19 and J is TRBJ2-1; 12 positions agree with TRBD2. CDR1 LNHDA and CDR2 SQIVND come from the germline V gene (reference sequence). CDR3 length: 15 amino acids. V was clipped by 5 bases and J by 8 bases; unmatched bases: 7. DNA for the CDR3: TGTGCCAGTAGTTCTCTAGCGGGAGGGCCGGATGAGCAGTTCTTC. Translating it yields CASSSLAGGPDEQFF.

Comments on this clonotype: Since it is a stray read in a library aimed at alpha chains, this beta chain has a size that is not meaningful. The V and J genes are TRBV19 and TRBJ2-6; D might be TRBD2 (6 bases). The V and J ends lost 10 bases and 0 bases respectively, with 16 bases between them. In germline, CDR1 is LNHDA, CDR2 SQIVND (reference sequence). There are 16 residues in the CDR3. The CDR3 here is CATDPRGSSGANVLTF. The CDR3 DNA is TGTGCCACCGATCCCCGGGGGAGCTCTGGGGCCAACGTCCTGACTTTC.